This T cell receptor (beta chain) was captured in a study of neoadjuvant anti-PD-1 for oral cavity cancer. The study's findings and limits: With three patients per group, TCR findings need larger cohorts.

No culture or expansion preceded analysis of these blood cells. For this clone: Its target is not known.

Some clones are missing from TCRdb's copy, which holds only in-frame ones; the method was immunoSEQ multiplex PCR. Here the sample spans 60,000 to 75,000 clones, around 85% being singletons. The source material was PBMCs, sampled before nivolumab (anti-PD-1) treatment. This receptor was identified in a person between 40 and 80 years old with oral cavity squamous cell carcinoma.

The CDR3 loop reads CASSLHPAGVNTGELFF. CDR3 in DNA: TGTGCCAGCAGCCTACATCCGGCGGGAGTAAACACCGGGGAGCTGTTTTTT. The chain has TRBV9 and TRBJ2-2, with TRBD2 identical over 7 bases. CDR1 SGDLS and CDR2 YYNGEE come from the germline V gene. The CDR3 is 17 amino acids. The J segment lost 2 bases and the V segment lost 4 bases, leaving 11 bases of the junction unmatched.